The clone carrying this TCR beta chain was counted at least ten times. Its matching antigen is unknown. Template material for amplifying TCR beta CDR3 regions consisted of RNA transcripts. A first-round RT-PCR of the TCR CDR3 used the HTBI primer set. TCRdb redid the calling of the multiplex PCR reads with MiXCR, one entry per CDR3 protein. The top ten hold under 8.5% of the sample, which has 600,000 to 900,000 distinct CDR3 sequences, approximately 16% seen once. This entry is derived from a study of T cells in Graves' hyperthyroidism and ophthalmopathy. Findings and caveats of the study: Stable hyperthyroidism and ophthalmopathy were separated using 13 V-J signatures.

With 7 bases clipped from V and 2 bases from J, the junction kept 7 bases outside the gene matches. The CDR3 is made up of 14 amino acids. Germline values: CDR1 MDHEN, CDR2 SYDVKM. The sequencing sample was made of blood. The TCR originated in a man aged 18 to 29 with Graves' hyperthyroidism. This chain connects TRBV28 to TRBJ1-2, with 7 bases identical to TRBD1. Here the CDR3 DNA reads TGTGCCAGCAATTCTCCGGGACAGAACTATGGCTACACCTTC. It encodes CASNSPGQNYGYTF.